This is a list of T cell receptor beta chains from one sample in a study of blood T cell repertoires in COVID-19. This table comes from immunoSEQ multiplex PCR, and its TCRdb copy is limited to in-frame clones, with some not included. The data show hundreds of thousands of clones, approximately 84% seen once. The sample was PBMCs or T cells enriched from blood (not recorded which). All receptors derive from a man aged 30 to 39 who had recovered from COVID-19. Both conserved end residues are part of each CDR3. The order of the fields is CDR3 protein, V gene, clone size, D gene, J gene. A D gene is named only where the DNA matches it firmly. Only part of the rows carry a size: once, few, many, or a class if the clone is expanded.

CDR3aa: CASSSRTSGRDTYEQYF
v_gene: TRBV7-2
abundance: .
d_gene: TRBD2
j_gene: TRBJ2-7

CDR3aa: CASSLGPPRGAGNTGELFF
v_gene: TRBV7-9
abundance: .
d_gene: .
j_gene: TRBJ2-2

CDR3aa: CACSYGGTSSNYGYTF
v_gene: TRBV30
abundance: few
d_gene: .
j_gene: TRBJ1-2

CDR3aa: CASSSTGYTEAFF
v_gene: TRBV10-1
abundance: .
d_gene: TRBD1
j_gene: TRBJ1-1

CDR3aa: CASSLKTRGASYNEQFF
v_gene: TRBV3-1/TRBV3-2
abundance: .
d_gene: .
j_gene: TRBJ2-1

CDR3aa: CASSEDREPNGYTF
v_gene: TRBV2
abundance: .
d_gene: .
j_gene: TRBJ1-2

CDR3aa: CASSEGGGFTQETQYF
v_gene: TRBV10-1
abundance: .
d_gene: .
j_gene: TRBJ2-5

CDR3aa: CASSLFGANYGYTF
v_gene: TRBV5-4
abundance: few
d_gene: .
j_gene: TRBJ1-2

CDR3aa: CASSRGAENYDYTF
v_gene: TRBV5-1
abundance: .
d_gene: .
j_gene: TRBJ1-2

CDR3aa: CASSLLAANEQFF
v_gene: TRBV5-4
abundance: .
d_gene: TRBD2
j_gene: TRBJ2-1

CDR3aa: CASSLDGNEQFF
v_gene: TRBV5-4
abundance: .
d_gene: .
j_gene: TRBJ2-1

CDR3aa: CASSHTRTGVSGNTIYF
v_gene: TRBV5-1
abundance: .
d_gene: TRBD1
j_gene: TRBJ1-3

CDR3aa: CASSSSRVQGPSYNEQFF
v_gene: TRBV7-8
abundance: .
d_gene: TRBD1
j_gene: TRBJ2-1

CDR3aa: CASSLDIAGGGSTGELFF
v_gene: TRBV11-2
abundance: .
d_gene: TRBD2
j_gene: TRBJ2-2

CDR3aa: CASRPGQGISPLHF
v_gene: TRBV6-5
abundance: .
d_gene: TRBD1
j_gene: TRBJ1-6

CDR3aa: CASSLTVNTEAFF
v_gene: TRBV7-9
abundance: .
d_gene: .
j_gene: TRBJ1-1

CDR3aa: CASRPTGNSPLHF
v_gene: TRBV12-3/TRBV12-4
abundance: .
d_gene: TRBD1
j_gene: TRBJ1-6

CDR3aa: CASSPMGAAGELFF
v_gene: TRBV18
abundance: .
d_gene: .
j_gene: TRBJ2-2

CDR3aa: CSVLMDRGVYGYTF
v_gene: TRBV29-1
abundance: .
d_gene: TRBD1
j_gene: TRBJ1-2

CDR3aa: CASSSGQVNSNQPQHF
v_gene: TRBV5-8
abundance: once
d_gene: TRBD1
j_gene: TRBJ1-5

CDR3aa: CASSMGGPGGYTF
v_gene: TRBV28
abundance: .
d_gene: .
j_gene: TRBJ1-2

CDR3aa: CASSFAGPSNQPQHF
v_gene: TRBV7-9
abundance: .
d_gene: .
j_gene: TRBJ1-5

CDR3aa: CASSPSTLPAEAFF
v_gene: TRBV18
abundance: .
d_gene: .
j_gene: TRBJ1-1

CDR3aa: CASSFTSGGTDTQYF
v_gene: TRBV5-4
abundance: .
d_gene: TRBD2
j_gene: TRBJ2-3

CDR3aa: CASSPVGNTEAFF
v_gene: TRBV18
abundance: .
d_gene: .
j_gene: TRBJ1-1

CDR3aa: CASSVSGRGNDEQYF
v_gene: TRBV9
abundance: .
d_gene: .
j_gene: TRBJ2-7

CDR3aa: CASSYADREGNEQYF
v_gene: TRBV6-5
abundance: few
d_gene: TRBD1
j_gene: TRBJ2-7

CDR3aa: CATSGAGGREQYF
v_gene: TRBV24-1
abundance: .
d_gene: TRBD2
j_gene: TRBJ2-7

CDR3aa: CASSLLAGAHEQYF
v_gene: TRBV7-9
abundance: .
d_gene: TRBD2
j_gene: TRBJ2-7

CDR3aa: CASSWQREQFF
v_gene: TRBV5-4
abundance: .
d_gene: .
j_gene: TRBJ2-1

CDR3aa: CASSRTEGGYTF
v_gene: TRBV7-2
abundance: .
d_gene: .
j_gene: TRBJ1-2

CDR3aa: CASSPPAAPTMRYTF
v_gene: TRBV18
abundance: .
d_gene: .
j_gene: TRBJ1-2

CDR3aa: CASSDGTGTSNTEAFF
v_gene: TRBV2
abundance: .
d_gene: TRBD1
j_gene: TRBJ1-1

CDR3aa: CASSLELAGGHQETQYF
v_gene: TRBV5-1
abundance: .
d_gene: TRBD2
j_gene: TRBJ2-5

CDR3aa: CASSQGAFF
v_gene: TRBV2
abundance: .
d_gene: .
j_gene: TRBJ1-1

CDR3aa: CASSKEARGNTGELFF
v_gene: TRBV21-1
abundance: .
d_gene: .
j_gene: TRBJ2-2

CDR3aa: CASSRAGGSYNEQFF
v_gene: TRBV6-5
abundance: .
d_gene: TRBD2
j_gene: TRBJ2-1

CDR3aa: CASSPTGPEKLFF
v_gene: TRBV18
abundance: .
d_gene: TRBD1
j_gene: TRBJ1-4

CDR3aa: CASSPSTGGTGELFF
v_gene: TRBV18
abundance: .
d_gene: TRBD1
j_gene: TRBJ2-2

CDR3aa: CASSSLAGVGEQFF
v_gene: TRBV19
abundance: once
d_gene: TRBD2
j_gene: TRBJ2-1

CDR3aa: CASSSGTAEAFF
v_gene: TRBV13
abundance: .
d_gene: TRBD1
j_gene: TRBJ1-1

CDR3aa: CASSTGNSYGYTF
v_gene: TRBV10-2
abundance: once
d_gene: .
j_gene: TRBJ1-2

CDR3aa: CASRPGQGNTEAFF
v_gene: TRBV5-1
abundance: .
d_gene: TRBD1
j_gene: TRBJ1-1

CDR3aa: CASSSRGGYGYTF
v_gene: TRBV27
abundance: .
d_gene: .
j_gene: TRBJ1-2

CDR3aa: CASFEPTHYQAFF
v_gene: TRBV19
abundance: .
d_gene: .
j_gene: TRBJ1-1

CDR3aa: CASSRTGDTEAFF
v_gene: TRBV7-6
abundance: .
d_gene: TRBD1
j_gene: TRBJ1-1

CDR3aa: CASSPRGRPYEQYF
v_gene: TRBV19
abundance: .
d_gene: TRBD1
j_gene: TRBJ2-7

CDR3aa: CASSQGLGEGEVTQYF
v_gene: TRBV4-1
abundance: .
d_gene: .
j_gene: TRBJ2-3

CDR3aa: CAWGTLVTYEQYF
v_gene: TRBV30
abundance: .
d_gene: .
j_gene: TRBJ2-7

CDR3aa: CASTLTLVAVETQYF
v_gene: TRBV19
abundance: .
d_gene: .
j_gene: TRBJ2-5

CDR3aa: CASTSGTGVNEKLFF
v_gene: TRBV27
abundance: .
d_gene: TRBD1
j_gene: TRBJ1-4